There are a few counts of the clone carrying this TCR beta chain. Unique molecular identifiers were used in preparing the TCRbeta library. TCRdb recomputed calls from the PCR reads with MiXCR, one row per CDR3 protein. Among a few hundred thousand distinct CDR3 sequences listed, 10% were seen once. The data originate from a study of T-cell reconstitution after alpha-beta-depleted transplantation in children. This sequence originates from a human donor who donated a stem cell graft to a child with acute lymphoblastic leukemia. The material sequenced was PBMCs from the stem cell graft donor, taken from the stem cell graft.

The CDR3, as DNA: TGCGCCAGCAGCTTGGTGCCTGAAGACACTGAAGCTTTCTTT. The encoded protein is CASSLVPEDTEAFF. The chain carries TRBV5-1 and TRBJ1-1; D is unresolved. This CDR3 region has 14 residues. Germline CDR1 is SGHRS and CDR2 is YFSETQ. V was shortened by 0 bases and J by 3 bases, with 9 bases between the two germline ends.